The rows below give T cell receptor beta chains drawn from one sample of a study of blood T cell repertoires in COVID-19. Some clones are missing from TCRdb's copy, which holds only in-frame ones; the method was immunoSEQ multiplex PCR. The sample contains about 200,000 clones, around 85% of which appear only once. What was sequenced was PBMCs or T cells enriched from blood (not recorded which). The receptors come from a middle-aged man who had recovered from COVID-19. Both conserved end residues are part of each CDR3. A D gene is named only where the DNA matches it firmly. The size field is filled for only some rows; it gives once, few, many or a size class.

size,V,J,D,CDR3,DNA
-,TRBV21-1,TRBJ1-1,-,CASSNRVNTEAFF,TGTGCCAGCAGCAACAGGGTGAACACTGAAGCTTTCTTT
-,TRBV7-2,TRBJ2-1,TRBD2,CASSLYNWGLLRRDNEQFF,TGTGCCAGCAGCTTATATAATTGGGGACTACTAAGGCGGGACAATGAGCAGTTCTTC
once,TRBV10-3,TRBJ2-7,-,CAVRQALSYEQYF,TGTGCCGTACGGCAGGCCCTCTCCTACGAGCAGTACTTC
-,TRBV29-1,TRBJ2-3,TRBD2,CGTSGSITDTQYF,TGCGGGACTAGCGGGAGTATCACAGATACGCAGTATTTT
few,TRBV28,TRBJ1-2,TRBD1,CASSLIGSGTGVYGYTF,TGTGCCAGCAGTTTAATAGGTTCCGGGACAGGGGTCTATGGCTACACCTTC
-,TRBV3-1/TRBV3-2,TRBJ1-1,-,CASSQMGGANTEAFF,TGTGCCAGCAGCCAAATGGGGGGAGCGAACACTGAAGCTTTCTTT
-,TRBV3-1/TRBV3-2,TRBJ1-2,TRBD1,CASSQDGDSLYGYTF,TGTGCCAGCAGCCAAGACGGGGACAGCTTATATGGCTACACCTTC
-,TRBV7-2,TRBJ1-1,-,CASRADGRGTEAFF,TGTGCCAGCAGAGCCGATGGGCGAGGGACTGAAGCTTTCTTT
-,TRBV19,TRBJ2-2,-,CASSIKDWDGELFF,TGTGCCAGTAGTATCAAGGACTGGGACGGGGAGCTGTTTTTT
once,TRBV24-1,TRBJ2-5,-,CATRDDSSGTQYF,TGTGCCACCAGGGATGACTCCTCTGGGACCCAGTACTTC
-,TRBV14,TRBJ1-1,-,CASSQDLGRGNTEAFF,TGTGCCAGCAGCCAAGATCTGGGCAGGGGGAACACTGAAGCTTTCTTT
-,TRBV10-3,TRBJ2-7,TRBD1,CAISEGQGARGEQYF,TGTGCCATCAGTGAAGGGCAGGGGGCGAGGGGCGAGCAGTACTTC
-,TRBV12-3/TRBV12-4,TRBJ1-6,-,CASSAGNNSPLHF,TGTGCCAGCAGCGCAGGGAACAATTCACCCCTCCACTTT
-,TRBV15,TRBJ2-3,-,CATSRDREPSRDTQYF,TGTGCCACCAGCAGAGATAGGGAGCCATCACGGGATACGCAGTATTTT
-,TRBV6-5,TRBJ2-3,-,CASRPLGEKRDTQYF,TGTGCCAGCAGGCCCCTCGGGGAGAAGAGAGATACGCAGTATTTT
-,TRBV7-5,TRBJ2-2,-,CARSYNLAAGPSNTGELFF,TGTGCCAGAAGCTACAATTTGGCAGCGGGACCCTCGAACACCGGGGAGCTGTTTTTT
-,TRBV20-1,TRBJ2-1,-,CSARVGEQFF,TGCAGTGCTAGGGTCGGTGAGCAGTTCTTC
few,TRBV28,TRBJ2-2,-,CASSLRRSANTGELFF,TGTGCCAGCAGTTTACGGCGGAGTGCGAACACCGGGGAGCTGTTTTTT
-,TRBV18,TRBJ1-2,-,CASSPTNRDGYTF,TGTGCCAGCTCACCGACTAACAGGGACGGCTACACCTTC
-,TRBV4-1,TRBJ1-1,-,CASSYKGGMDTEAFF,TGCGCCAGCAGCTACAAGGGGGGGATGGACACTGAAGCTTTCTTT
-,TRBV18,TRBJ2-2,TRBD2,CASSPRTSGTGELFF,TGTGCCAGCTCACCAAGGACTAGCGGGACCGGGGAGCTGTTTTTT
-,TRBV19,TRBJ1-1,TRBD1,CASIPGQGPDTEAFF,TGTGCCAGTATCCCGGGACAGGGGCCCGACACTGAAGCTTTCTTT
-,TRBV7-9,TRBJ2-3,TRBD2,CASSLGLAGSYTDTQYF,TGTGCCAGCAGCTTAGGCCTAGCGGGATCTTACACAGATACGCAGTATTTT
few,TRBV6-4,TRBJ2-2,TRBD2,CASSDSGSTGELFF,TGTGCCAGCAGTGACAGCGGGAGCACCGGGGAGCTGTTTTTT
-,TRBV7-2,TRBJ2-7,-,CASSLWDWTYEQYF,TGTGCCAGCAGCTTATGGGACTGGACCTACGAGCAGTACTTC
-,TRBV9,TRBJ2-5,-,CASSVGVETYQETQYF,TGTGCCAGCAGCGTAGGAGTGGAGACGTACCAAGAGACCCAGTACTTC
-,TRBV18,TRBJ2-3,-,CASSPRRSTDTQYF,TGTGCCAGCTCACCAAGGAGGAGCACAGATACGCAGTATTTT